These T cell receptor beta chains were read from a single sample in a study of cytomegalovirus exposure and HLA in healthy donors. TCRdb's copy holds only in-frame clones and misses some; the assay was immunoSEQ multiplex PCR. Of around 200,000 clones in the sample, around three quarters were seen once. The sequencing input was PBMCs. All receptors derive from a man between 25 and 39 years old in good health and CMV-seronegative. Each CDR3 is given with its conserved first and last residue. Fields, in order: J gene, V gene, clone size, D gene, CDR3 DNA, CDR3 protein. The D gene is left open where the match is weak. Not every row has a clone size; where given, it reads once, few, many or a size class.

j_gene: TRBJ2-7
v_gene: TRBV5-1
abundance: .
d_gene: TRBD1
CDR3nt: TGCGCCAGCAGCCTTACGGGACAGGGTACCTTCGAGCAGTACTTC
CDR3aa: CASSLTGQGTFEQYF

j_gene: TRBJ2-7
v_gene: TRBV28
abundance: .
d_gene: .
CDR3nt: TGTGCCAGCAGTCCCCCAGGGGAAGCCAGCGAGCAGTACTTC
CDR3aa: CASSPPGEASEQYF

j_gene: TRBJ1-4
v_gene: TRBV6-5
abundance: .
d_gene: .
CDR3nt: TGTGCCAGCAGTCCGGTTGCAACTAATGAAAAACTGTTTTTT
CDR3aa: CASSPVATNEKLFF

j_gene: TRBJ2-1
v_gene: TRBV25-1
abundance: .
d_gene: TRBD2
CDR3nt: TGTGCCAGCCCCCTTTTACTAGCGGGAGGCCCCTGGGAGCAGTTCTTC
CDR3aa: CASPLLLAGGPWEQFF

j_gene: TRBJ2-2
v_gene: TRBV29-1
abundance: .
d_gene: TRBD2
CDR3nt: TGCAGCGCTGGAGGAAAAGCGGGAGGGCCGGACGCCGGGGAGCTGTTTTTT
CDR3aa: CSAGGKAGGPDAGELFF

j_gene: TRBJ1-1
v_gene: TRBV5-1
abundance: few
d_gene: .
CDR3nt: TGCGCCAGCAGGTGGGGGGGGTTGGACACTGAAGCTTTCTTT
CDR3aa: CASRWGGLDTEAFF

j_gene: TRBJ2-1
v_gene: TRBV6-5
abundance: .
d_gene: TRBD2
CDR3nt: TGTGCCAGCAGATGGGTAGCGGGTACAAACAATGAGCAGTTCTTC
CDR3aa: CASRWVAGTNNEQFF

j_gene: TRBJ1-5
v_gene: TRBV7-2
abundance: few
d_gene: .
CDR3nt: TGTGCCAGCGGGTCAGCGGGTCAGCCCCAGCATTTT
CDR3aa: CASGSAGQPQHF

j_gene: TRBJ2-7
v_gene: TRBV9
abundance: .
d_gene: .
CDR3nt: TGTGCCAGCAGCGTAGCGTCGTACGGGGCCTACGAGCAGTACTTC
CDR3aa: CASSVASYGAYEQYF

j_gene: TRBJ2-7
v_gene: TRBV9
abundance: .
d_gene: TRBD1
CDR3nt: TGTGCCAGCAGCGTAGGGCCAAACAGGGGGTACGAGCAGTACTTC
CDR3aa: CASSVGPNRGYEQYF

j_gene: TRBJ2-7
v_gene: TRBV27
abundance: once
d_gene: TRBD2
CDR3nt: TGTGCCAGCAGCAACAGCGGGAGGGTTTACGAGCAGTACTTC
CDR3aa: CASSNSGRVYEQYF

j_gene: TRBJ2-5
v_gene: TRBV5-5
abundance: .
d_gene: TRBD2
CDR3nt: TGTGCCAGCAGCTTGGGGGTGGCGGGAGGGGAGACCCAGTACTTC
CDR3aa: CASSLGVAGGETQYF

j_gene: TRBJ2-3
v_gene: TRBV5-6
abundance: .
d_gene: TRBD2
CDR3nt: TGTGCCAGCAGTCCTCTAGCGGGAGGTCCCACAGATACGCAGTATTTT
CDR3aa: CASSPLAGGPTDTQYF

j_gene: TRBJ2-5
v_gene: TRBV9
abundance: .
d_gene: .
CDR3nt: TGTGCCAGCAGCGGACAACGCCAAGAGACCCAGTACTTC
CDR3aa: CASSGQRQETQYF

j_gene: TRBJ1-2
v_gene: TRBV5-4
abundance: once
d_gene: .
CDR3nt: TGTGCCAGCAGCTCCCAGATTAACTATGGCTACACCTTC
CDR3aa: CASSSQINYGYTF

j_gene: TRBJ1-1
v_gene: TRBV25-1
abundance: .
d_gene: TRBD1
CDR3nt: TGTGCCAGCAGTGAGGGACAGTTTATGAACACTGAAGCTTTCTTT
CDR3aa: CASSEGQFMNTEAFF

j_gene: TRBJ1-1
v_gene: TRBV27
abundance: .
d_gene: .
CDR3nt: TGTGCCAGCAGTCGGGACAACCAGAACACTGAAGCTTTCTTT
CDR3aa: CASSRDNQNTEAFF

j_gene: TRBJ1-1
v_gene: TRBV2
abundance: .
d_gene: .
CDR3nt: TGTGCCAGCAGCTCCTGGGACACCATGAACACTGAAGCTTTCTTT
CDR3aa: CASSSWDTMNTEAFF

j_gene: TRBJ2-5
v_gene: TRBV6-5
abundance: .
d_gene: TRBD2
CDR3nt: TGTGCCAGCAGGGGACTAGCGGGAGGTAGGGAGACCCAGTACTTC
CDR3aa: CASRGLAGGRETQYF

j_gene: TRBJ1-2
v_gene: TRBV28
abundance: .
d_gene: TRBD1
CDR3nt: TGTGCCAGCTTTACCCCAGGGGGCGTCAGCTATGGCTACACCTTC
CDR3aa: CASFTPGGVSYGYTF

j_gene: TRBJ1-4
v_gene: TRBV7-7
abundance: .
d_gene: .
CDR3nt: TGTGCCAGCAGCTTAGGGTCAGGTGAAAAACTGTTTTTT
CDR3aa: CASSLGSGEKLFF

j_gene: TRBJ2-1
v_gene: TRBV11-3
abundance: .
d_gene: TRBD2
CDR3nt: TGTGCCAGCAGCACCCGGACTAGCGGACTGGAGAATGAGCAGTTCTTC
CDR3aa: CASSTRTSGLENEQFF

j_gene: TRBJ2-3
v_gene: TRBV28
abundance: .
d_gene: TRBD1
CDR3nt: TGTGCCAGCAGTGGGGGGACAGGAGACACAGATACGCAGTATTTT
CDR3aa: CASSGGTGDTDTQYF

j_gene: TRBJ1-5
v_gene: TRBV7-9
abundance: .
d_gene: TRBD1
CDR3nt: TGTGCCAGCAGCTTAAGAGCAGGGGGTAACAATCAGCCCCAGCATTTT
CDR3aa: CASSLRAGGNNQPQHF

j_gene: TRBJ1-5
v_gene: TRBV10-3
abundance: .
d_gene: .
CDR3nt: TGTGCCATCGCCGGGGGGGGGTATCAGCCCCAGCATTTT
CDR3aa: CAIAGGGYQPQHF

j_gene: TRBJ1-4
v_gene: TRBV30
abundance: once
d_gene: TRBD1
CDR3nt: TGTGCCTGGAGTTTTGCCTCCGACAGGGGGCTGGGTAATGAAAAACTGTTTTTT
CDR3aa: CAWSFASDRGLGNEKLFF

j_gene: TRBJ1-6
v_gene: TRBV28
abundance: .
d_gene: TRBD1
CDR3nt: TGTGCCAGCAGCCCCGCGACAGGGAGTTCACCCCTCCACTTT
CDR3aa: CASSPATGSSPLHF

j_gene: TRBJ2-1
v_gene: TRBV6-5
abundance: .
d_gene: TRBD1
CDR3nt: TGTGCCAGCAGTTTCGGACAGGGGGACAATGAGCAGTTCTTC
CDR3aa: CASSFGQGDNEQFF

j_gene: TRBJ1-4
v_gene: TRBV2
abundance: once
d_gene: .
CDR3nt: TGTGCCAGCAGTGAGGGTCTACAGGGCCATGAAAAACTGTTTTTT
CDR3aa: CASSEGLQGHEKLFF

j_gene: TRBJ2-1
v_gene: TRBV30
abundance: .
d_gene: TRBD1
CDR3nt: TGTGCCTGGAGCGTAGGGACCGGGACAGGGACAATAAATGAGCAGTTCTTC
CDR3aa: CAWSVGTGTGTINEQFF

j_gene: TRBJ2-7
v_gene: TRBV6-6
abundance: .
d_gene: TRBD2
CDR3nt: TGTGCCAGCAGTTACGGGCGGGACTATTCCTACGAGCAGTACTTC
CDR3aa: CASSYGRDYSYEQYF

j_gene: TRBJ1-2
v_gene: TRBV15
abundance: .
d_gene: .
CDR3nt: TGTGCCACCAGCAGAGATCGGCAGGGTAGCTACACCTTC
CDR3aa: CATSRDRQGSYTF

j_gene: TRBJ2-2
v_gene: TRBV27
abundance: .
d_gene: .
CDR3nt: TGTGCCAGCCGACTACGATTGGTTTCGGGCTATGACACCGGGGAGCTGTTTTTT
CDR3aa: CASRLRLVSGYDTGELFF

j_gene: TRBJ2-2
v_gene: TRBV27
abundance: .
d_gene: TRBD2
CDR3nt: TGTGCCAGCAGTAGGACTAGCGGGACCGCCGGGGAGCTGTTTTTT
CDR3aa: CASSRTSGTAGELFF

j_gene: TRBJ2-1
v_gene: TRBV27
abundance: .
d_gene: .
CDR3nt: TGTGCCAGCAGTTTTGGGGGCAGCTCCTACAATGAGCAGTTCTTC
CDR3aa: CASSFGGSSYNEQFF

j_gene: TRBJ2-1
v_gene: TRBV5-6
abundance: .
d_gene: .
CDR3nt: TGTGCCAGCAGCTTAATGGGCCATAACAATGAGCAGTTCTTC
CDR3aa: CASSLMGHNNEQFF

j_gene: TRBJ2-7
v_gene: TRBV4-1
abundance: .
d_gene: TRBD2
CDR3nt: TGCGCCAGCAATAGGGCACTAGCGGGAGGCGAGCAGTACTTC
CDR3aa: CASNRALAGGEQYF

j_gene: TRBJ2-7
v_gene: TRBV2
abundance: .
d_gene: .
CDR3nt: TGTGCCAGCAGTGGACAGAATTTAAAGGACGAGCAGTACTTC
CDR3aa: CASSGQNLKDEQYF

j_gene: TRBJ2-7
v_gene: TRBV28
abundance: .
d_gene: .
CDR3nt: TGTGCCAGCAGGACCCGGGACATTGTCTCCTACGAGCAGTACTTC
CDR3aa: CASRTRDIVSYEQYF